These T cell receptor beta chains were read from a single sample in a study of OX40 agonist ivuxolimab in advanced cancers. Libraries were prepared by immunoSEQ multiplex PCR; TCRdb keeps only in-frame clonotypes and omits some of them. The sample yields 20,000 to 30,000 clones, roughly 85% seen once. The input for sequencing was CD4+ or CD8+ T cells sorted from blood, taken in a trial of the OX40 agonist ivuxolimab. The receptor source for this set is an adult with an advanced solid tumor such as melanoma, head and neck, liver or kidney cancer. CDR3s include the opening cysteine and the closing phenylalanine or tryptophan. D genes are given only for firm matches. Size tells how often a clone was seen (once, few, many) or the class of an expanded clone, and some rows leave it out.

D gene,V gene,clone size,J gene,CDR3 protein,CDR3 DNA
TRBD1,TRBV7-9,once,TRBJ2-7,CASSYGQGFGEQYF,TGTGCCAGCAGCTACGGACAGGGTTTTGGTGAGCAGTACTTC
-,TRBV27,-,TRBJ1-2,CASRSTVGNGYTF,TGTGCCAGCAGGTCTACAGTGGGCAATGGCTACACCTTC
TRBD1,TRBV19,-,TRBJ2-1,CASSIRQGHSYNEQFF,TGTGCCAGTAGTATCCGACAGGGCCATTCCTACAATGAGCAGTTCTTC
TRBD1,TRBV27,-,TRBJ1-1,CASSFGTNRGEAFF,TGTGCCAGCAGTTTTGGGACTAACAGGGGGGAAGCTTTCTTT
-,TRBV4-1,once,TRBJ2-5,CASSQAGLLQETQYF,TGCGCCAGCAGCCAAGCTGGACTACTCCAAGAGACCCAGTACTTC
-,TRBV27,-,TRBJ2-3,CASSLARSTDTQYF,TGTGCCAGCAGTTTAGCTCGGAGCACAGATACGCAGTATTTT
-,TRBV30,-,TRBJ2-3,CAWSGGTLSTDTQYF,TGTGCCTGGAGTGGGGGGACATTAAGCACAGATACGCAGTATTTT
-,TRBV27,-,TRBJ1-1,CASSLRAWGTEAFF,TGTGCCAGCAGTTTAAGGGCGTGGGGGACTGAAGCTTTCTTT
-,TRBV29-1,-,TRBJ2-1,CSVEGGGYYNEQFF,TGCAGCGTTGAGGGGGGTGGGTACTACAATGAGCAGTTCTTC
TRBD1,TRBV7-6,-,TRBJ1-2,CASSLAGGGEGYTF,TGTGCCAGCAGCTTAGCGGGAGGGGGCGAGGGCTACACCTTC
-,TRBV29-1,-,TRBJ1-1,CSVGKGGTEAFF,TGCAGCGTTGGTAAGGGGGGGACTGAAGCTTTCTTT
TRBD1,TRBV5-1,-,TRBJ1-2,CASSLAGGLYGYTF,TGCGCCAGCAGCTTGGCAGGGGGCTTGTATGGCTACACCTTC
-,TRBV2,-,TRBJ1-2,CASGQGLGYGYTF,TGTGCCAGCGGTCAGGGGCTAGGGTATGGCTACACCTTC
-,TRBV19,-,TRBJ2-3,CASSMGGPDTQYF,TGTGCCAGTAGTATGGGGGGGCCCGATACGCAGTATTTT